Below, 9 T cell receptor beta chains from the same sample are listed, as sequenced in a study of T cells in Graves' hyperthyroidism and ophthalmopathy. Amplification yielded TCR beta CDR3 regions, with RNA transcripts as the source. The TCR CDR3 first-round RT-PCR relied on the HTBI primer set. TCRdb re-called the multiplex PCR reads with MiXCR, one entry per CDR3 protein. The sample holds some 700,000 distinct CDR3 sequences, 15% to 20% seen once. The specimen was blood. The receptors were gathered from a middle-aged man with Graves' hyperthyroidism.

Note on this clonotype: Relative to the germline gene, one junction end is altered; a read error may explain this. The J gene is TRBJ1-3, the V gene TRBV5-1, with 9 bases that match TRBD1. Germline-derived CDR1 and CDR2 are SGHRS and YFSETQ. The CDR3 has 16 amino acids. CDR3 sequence: CASSFTGGASGSTIYF. CDR3 coding DNA: TGCGCCAGCAGCTTCACAGGGGGCGCGAGTGGAAGCACCATATATTTT.

The gene calls are TRBV19 and TRBJ2-7; no clear D. V shed 7 bases and J shed 5 bases, with 18 bases lying between them. Germline V gene data show CDR1 as LNHDA and CDR2 as SQIVND (reference sequence). This CDR3 is 14 amino acids long. In DNA, the CDR3 is TGTGCCAGTACCCCCGGGCAGTTTACCCACGAGCAGTACTTC. Translation gives CASTPGQFTHEQYF.

There are a few counts of this clonotype. The gene calls are TRBV6-1 and TRBJ1-1; D not resolved. Germline loops: CDR1 MNHNS, CDR2 SASEGT. V was shortened by 2 bases and J by 0 bases, with 4 bases between the two germline ends. There are 13 residues in the CDR3. The CDR3 sequence is CASSEWVNTEAFF. The CDR3, as DNA: TGTGCCAGCAGTGAATGGGTGAACACTGAAGCTTTCTTT.

This sequence joins TRBV7-3 and TRBJ2-7; no firm D call. V lost 5 bases, J lost 2 bases, and 13 bases lay in between. In germline, CDR1 is SGHTA, CDR2 FQGTGA. This CDR3 comprises 14 residues. Written as DNA, the CDR3 is TGTGCCAGCAGCCTAGGAAGCCCGCCCTACGAGCAGTACTTC. It codes for CASSLGSPPYEQYF.

This clonotype was detected many times. This chain connects TRBV28 to TRBJ2-1; 9 bases line up with TRBD2. With 8 bases clipped from V and 4 bases from J, the junction kept 6 bases outside the gene matches. Germline V gene sequence: CDR1 MDHEN, CDR2 SYDVKM. The CDR3 covers 14 residues. This chain's CDR3 is CASARGGVYNEQFF. CDR3 coding DNA: TGTGCCAGCGCGCGGGGGGGGGTTTACAATGAGCAGTTCTTC. The full variable domain, completed using reference TRBV28 and TRBJ2-1, is DVKVTQSSRYLVKRTGEKVFLECVQDMDHENMFWYRQDPGLGLRLIYFSYDVKMKEKGDIPEGYSVSREKKERFSLILESASTNQTSMYLCASARGGVYNEQFFGPGTRLTVL.

This clonotype was seen at least ten times. V is TRBV6-1 and J is TRBJ1-1; D is unclear. Germline values: CDR1 MNHNS, CDR2 SASEGT. The CDR3 loop spans 13 amino acids. V was pared by 8 bases and J by 5 bases, with 15 bases between. The CDR3 spells CASGQEERTEAFF. CDR3 in DNA: TGTGCCAGCGGCCAGGAGGAGCGGACTGAAGCTTTCTTT.

This clonotype was recorded at least ten times. This sequence joins TRBV20-1 and TRBJ2-5, with 7 positions matching TRBD1. CDR3 size: 14 residues. After removal of 3 bases from V and 2 bases from J, the junction contained 6 bases not matched to a gene. Germline V gene lookup returns CDR1 DFQATT and CDR2 SNEGSKA (reference sequence). CDR3 loop: CSASTGTDQETQYF. As DNA, the CDR3 is TGCAGTGCTAGCACCGGGACAGATCAAGAGACCCAGTACTTC.

The genes are TRBV19 and TRBJ1-4, with TRBD1 identical over 9 bases. There are 15 residues in the CDR3. The V gene's germline CDR1 is LNHDA and CDR2 SQIVND (reference sequence). V trimming: 4 bases; J trimming: 6 bases; junction bases outside the gene matches: 6. The CDR3 DNA is TGTGCCAGTAGTAGCCCGGGACAGGGTGATGAAAAACTGTTTTTT. Amino acids: CASSSPGQGDEKLFF.

This clonotype has just a few counts. The chain uses TRBV20-1 and TRBJ1-2; D possibly corresponds to TRBD1 (5 bases). V gave up 0 bases and J gave up 8 bases, with 19 bases separating them. Germline lookup yields CDR1 DFQATT and CDR2 SNEGSKA (reference sequence). There are 15 residues in the CDR3. The DNA of the CDR3 is TGCAGTGCTAGAGATCGGTGGCGGGGACGGGACGGCTACACCTTC. It specifies CSARDRWRGRDGYTF.